The rows below give T cell receptor beta chains drawn from one sample of a study of cytomegalovirus exposure and HLA in healthy donors. Data came from immunoSEQ multiplex PCR; TCRdb stores just in-frame clones and leaves some out. The table includes 95,000 to 100,000 clones, around three quarters detected once. The sample comprised PBMCs. These receptors were taken from a middle-aged man in good health and CMV-seronegative. Both conserved end residues are trimmed from each CDR3. The order of the fields is D gene, clone size, V gene, CDR3 protein. D genes are given only for firm matches. Some rows mark clone size as missing; the rest say once, few, many or name a class of expanded clone.

d_gene: -
abundance: -
v_gene: TRBV2
CDR3aa: ASIPESAGNYGYT

d_gene: TRBD1
abundance: -
v_gene: TRBV6-6
CDR3aa: ASSATTGVGYT

d_gene: TRBD1
abundance: -
v_gene: TRBV27
CDR3aa: ASSQRQGYEQY

d_gene: -
abundance: -
v_gene: TRBV19
CDR3aa: ASTRVDSQREKLF

d_gene: -
abundance: -
v_gene: TRBV6-1
CDR3aa: ASSERPTRVPYGYT

d_gene: TRBD2
abundance: -
v_gene: TRBV2
CDR3aa: ASRHGTNTDTQY

d_gene: TRBD1
abundance: -
v_gene: TRBV5-1
CDR3aa: ASSLDRGPEAF

d_gene: TRBD1
abundance: -
v_gene: TRBV6-5
CDR3aa: ASMRGQGAANEQF

d_gene: TRBD1
abundance: -
v_gene: TRBV10-2
CDR3aa: ASSDNPGQGVHGYT

d_gene: -
abundance: -
v_gene: TRBV19
CDR3aa: ASSREAYGYT

d_gene: TRBD2
abundance: once
v_gene: TRBV15
CDR3aa: ATSRDSFAGGNTGELF

d_gene: -
abundance: -
v_gene: TRBV9
CDR3aa: ASSVGQTNTEAF

d_gene: TRBD1
abundance: once
v_gene: TRBV9
CDR3aa: ASSPYSGTVNNYGYT

d_gene: TRBD2
abundance: -
v_gene: TRBV11-2
CDR3aa: ASRWTSGGDSEQF

d_gene: -
abundance: -
v_gene: TRBV18
CDR3aa: ASSPDTSQPQH

d_gene: -
abundance: -
v_gene: TRBV11-2
CDR3aa: ASSLGQLRNTEAF

d_gene: -
abundance: -
v_gene: TRBV7-9
CDR3aa: SSSWGGTREKLF

d_gene: -
abundance: -
v_gene: TRBV7-2
CDR3aa: ASSPGQSGYT

d_gene: -
abundance: -
v_gene: TRBV5-6
CDR3aa: ASNQGGGTEAF

d_gene: TRBD2
abundance: -
v_gene: TRBV2
CDR3aa: ASSDPGLAGGSSSYNEQF

d_gene: -
abundance: -
v_gene: TRBV4-2
CDR3aa: ASSQGSSGSLNEKLF

d_gene: -
abundance: -
v_gene: TRBV6-1
CDR3aa: ASSGQGAGIRGTEAF

d_gene: TRBD2
abundance: -
v_gene: TRBV5-1
CDR3aa: ASSFMSGGSVGTDTQY

d_gene: -
abundance: -
v_gene: TRBV7-2
CDR3aa: ASSLEVAFEAF

d_gene: TRBD1
abundance: once
v_gene: TRBV11-2
CDR3aa: ASRVGGWTEAF

d_gene: TRBD2
abundance: -
v_gene: TRBV6-5
CDR3aa: ASNSGGANSNEQF

d_gene: TRBD1
abundance: -
v_gene: TRBV5-1
CDR3aa: ASSGAQQGAGDYGYT

d_gene: -
abundance: -
v_gene: TRBV19
CDR3aa: ASSSDTNTEAF

d_gene: TRBD2
abundance: -
v_gene: TRBV5-5
CDR3aa: ASSLASYTGGETQY

d_gene: TRBD2
abundance: -
v_gene: TRBV2
CDR3aa: ASSPVSGGAGTQY

d_gene: -
abundance: -
v_gene: TRBV2
CDR3aa: ASSVLTEAF

d_gene: -
abundance: -
v_gene: TRBV27
CDR3aa: ASRSGGNEQF

d_gene: -
abundance: -
v_gene: TRBV19
CDR3aa: ASSIATGLFYEQY

d_gene: -
abundance: -
v_gene: TRBV5-4
CDR3aa: ASSHPGRQETQY

d_gene: -
abundance: -
v_gene: TRBV4-2
CDR3aa: ASSHGLESTYGYT

d_gene: -
abundance: -
v_gene: TRBV5-1
CDR3aa: ASSRRDFTDTQY

d_gene: TRBD2
abundance: -
v_gene: TRBV5-4
CDR3aa: ASSQTSGGEDEQF

d_gene: TRBD1
abundance: -
v_gene: TRBV11-2
CDR3aa: ASSLGWTGEQY

d_gene: -
abundance: once
v_gene: TRBV6-5
CDR3aa: ASSYSKQGGNEQF

d_gene: TRBD2
abundance: -
v_gene: TRBV18
CDR3aa: ASSPGTSERGEQF

d_gene: -
abundance: -
v_gene: TRBV6-1
CDR3aa: ASSDTGNQPQH

d_gene: -
abundance: -
v_gene: TRBV2
CDR3aa: ASRQSLIRDYGYT

d_gene: -
abundance: -
v_gene: TRBV2
CDR3aa: ASKGNGGNTGELF

d_gene: -
abundance: -
v_gene: TRBV15
CDR3aa: ATSRVQQGYNQPQH

d_gene: -
abundance: -
v_gene: TRBV28
CDR3aa: ASSPRGGPGQPQH

d_gene: TRBD1
abundance: -
v_gene: TRBV29-1
CDR3aa: SVEGWTGIYNEQF